The text below deals with one T cell receptor beta chain. This receptor's antigen is unknown. One base away there is no much larger clone; base qualities are not given. Using the deep immunoSEQ assay, multiplex PCR amplified TCR CDR3 regions from genomic DNA. For each cell subset, the extracted genomic DNA was distributed evenly across all wells of several immunoSEQ 96-well plates, and each plate served as one replicate. For sorted subsets, each replicate PCR was loaded with around 200 ng genomic DNA, equivalent to 25,000 to 30,000 T cell genomes. The purified libraries were quantified using a Qubit 3.0 fluorometer, sized with a Bioanalyzer 2100, and then quantified again using the KAPA Library Quantification kit. Every immunoSEQ 96-well plate was sequenced on a separate single-read 150-cycle Illumina NextSeq 550 flow cell. The paper's data handling went like this. The immunoSEQ output contained only junctional sequences without quality scores, so filtering could not match that applied to full-length reads. To assign V/J genes and CDR3, sequences were annotated against IMGT germline references using PyIR, a Python wrapper for IgBLAST v1.9. Reads were removed for weak V/J assignments (E-value above 1e-6), missing CDR3, stop codons, out-of-frame junctions, or ambiguous translated residues. V3J clonotypes were defined as sequences sharing an identical inferred V gene, J gene, and CDR3 amino acid sequence. Percentage overlap between repertoires was computed as shared unique clonotypes divided by the size of the smaller repertoire. Richness of each repertoire was evaluated using RTK rarefaction, the Chao1 estimator, and Recon v2.1 estimates of unobserved clonotypes. For all TCRbeta clonotypes obtained by the gDNA method from a few donors, generation probabilities were computed with OLGA. What TCRdb holds here is the immuneACCESS table cut down to in-frame rearrangements. Part of the clones is not present; checked against another copy, under half of the missing clones reflect an unresolved V gene, and the others are unexplained. The DNA gave D and trimming, while V, J and clone size come from that table. This sample lists some 1.5 million clones; approximately 96% were detected once. The top ten constitute roughly 1.2% of the sample.

This sample is part of a study of shared clonotypes between healthy human individuals (dated by TCRdb to the early 2020s). For context, the study as a whole: The cohort included a few men and a couple of women between 18 and 49 years of age. For each donor, CD4 naive and CD4 memory were each given three plates, CD8 naive was given two plates, and CD8 memory was given one plate. The study deeply sequenced blood TCR repertoires of about 5 healthy adults to estimate repertoire size and the extent of clonotype sharing between individuals. To increase sequencing depth and limit assay-specific biases, TCR repertoire library preparation and sequencing were carried out by different laboratories using diverse techniques. Per donor, leukapheresis produced somewhere between about 0.8 and 9.5 billion PBMCs. Broader findings and caveats from the paper: The small number of donors limited the genetic and exposure-history diversity represented. Higher generation probabilities were observed for clonotypes shared by all four sorted-subset donors than for non-shared clonotypes. Based on pairwise subsampling, the degree of clonotype sharing among donors was expected to be affected by sequencing depth. Naive subsets generally had larger estimated clonotype richness than memory subsets. Rarefaction of sorted-subset datasets indicated incomplete sequencing despite the large sequencing depth. Sharing across a handful of donors was observed for around 5% of naive CD4, over 3% of naive CD8, 2.3% of memory CD4, and approximately 0.41% of memory CD8 clonotypes. Sampling was restricted to blood, and TCR repertoires in tissue are likely to differ from TCR repertoires in blood.

For CDR1 and CDR2, the germline V gene lists SNHLY and FYNNEI. V and J lose 1 base and 11 bases, and a span of 6 bases separates them. Measured from the cysteine to the phenylalanine, the CDR3 is 11 residues long. Only CDR3 DNA remains: 33 bases, in frame from the first base. The donors were healthy, HIV-negative adults who had no recently reported acute infections or vaccinations. Only Caucasian adults living in Nashville, Tennessee, USA were represented among the donors. CD4+ T cells were enriched by magnetic negative selection, after which naive cells were positively selected on CD45RA and the negative fraction was taken as the memory subset. Blood was collected by leukapheresis, and PBMCs were isolated by Ficoll-Histopaque density gradient centrifugation and then cryopreserved in liquid nitrogen vapor phase. Analytical flow cytometry was used to check the purity and quantity of every magnetically sorted T cell population. From each sorted fraction, genomic DNA was isolated and quantified by UV absorbance on a Nanodrop 2000c.

Rearrangement joined TRBV2 to TRBJ1-5; a confident D gene designation cannot be given. The source material was naive CD4+ T cells sorted from blood. What the cell subset or site label conveys for this sample: CD45RA+ positively selected. The source of this sequence is a man aged 30 to 45 in good health. Here the CDR3 is given as CASSEDGSQHF. The nucleotide sequence reads as follows: TGTGCCAGCAGTGAAGATGGGTCCCAGCATTTT.